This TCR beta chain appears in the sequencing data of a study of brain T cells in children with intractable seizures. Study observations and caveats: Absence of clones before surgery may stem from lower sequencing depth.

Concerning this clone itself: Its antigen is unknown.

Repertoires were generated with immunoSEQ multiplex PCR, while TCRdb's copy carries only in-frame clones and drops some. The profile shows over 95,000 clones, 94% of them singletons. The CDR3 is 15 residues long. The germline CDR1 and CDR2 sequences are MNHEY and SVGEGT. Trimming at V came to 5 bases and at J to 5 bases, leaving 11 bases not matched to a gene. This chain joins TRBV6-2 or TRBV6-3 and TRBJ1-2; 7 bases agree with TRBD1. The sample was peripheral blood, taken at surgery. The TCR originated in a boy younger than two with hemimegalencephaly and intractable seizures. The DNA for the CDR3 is TGTGCCAGCAGTCCCCCACAGGGGATGAAGTATGGCTACACCTTC. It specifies CASSPPQGMKYGYTF.